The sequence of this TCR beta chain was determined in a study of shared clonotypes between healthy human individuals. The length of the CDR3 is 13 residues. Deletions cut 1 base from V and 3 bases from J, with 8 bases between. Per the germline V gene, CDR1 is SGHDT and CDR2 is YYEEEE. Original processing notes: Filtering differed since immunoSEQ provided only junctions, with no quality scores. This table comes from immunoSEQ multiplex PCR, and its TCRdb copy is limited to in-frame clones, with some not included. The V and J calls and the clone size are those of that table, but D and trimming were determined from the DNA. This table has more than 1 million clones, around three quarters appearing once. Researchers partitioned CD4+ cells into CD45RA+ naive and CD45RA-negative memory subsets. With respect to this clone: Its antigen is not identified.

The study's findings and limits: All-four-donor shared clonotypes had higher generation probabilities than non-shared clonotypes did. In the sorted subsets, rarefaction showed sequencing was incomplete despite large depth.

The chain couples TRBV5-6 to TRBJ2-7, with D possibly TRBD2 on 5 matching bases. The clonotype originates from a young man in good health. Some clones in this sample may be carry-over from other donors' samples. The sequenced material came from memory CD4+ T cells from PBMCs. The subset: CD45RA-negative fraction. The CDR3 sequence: CASSLRGIYEQYF. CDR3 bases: TGTGCCAGCAGCTTGAGAGGGATCTACGAGCAGTACTTC.